A single sample gave rise to the 31 T cell receptor beta chains below, sequenced in a study of liver allograft versus peripheral blood T cells (dated by TCRdb to 2019 to 2021). Study-level background: T cell receptor repertoires present within transplanted livers were compared with repertoires in the peripheral blood of liver transplant recipients.

TCRdb names Illumina MiSeq as the instrument used. TCRdb reprocessed the public reads (quality trimming at Q25 with fastp, clone calling with MiXCR) and kept in-frame beta chains. Each entry merges the rows of one CDR3 protein and shows their most common DNA and genes. Across this sample there are more than 10,000 distinct CDR3 sequences, with around 20% seen only once. Clones ranked in the top ten supply about 2% of the sample. The receptors here all came from a human patient who had a liver transplant. Following a transplant, some T cells may be graft donor cells, not patient cells.

This clonotype turned up a few times. V usage is TRBV12-3 or TRBV12-4 and J usage is TRBJ1-6; D perhaps matches TRBD1 (6 bases). Trimming removed 5 bases at V and 12 bases at J, with 8 bases between. This CDR3 comprises 11 residues. The CDR3 nucleotides read TGTGCCAGCAGTGTACAGGGACCCCTCCACTTT. It is translated as CASSVQGPLHF.

The V call is TRBV7-9, the J call TRBJ2-5; D is unresolved. The germline V gene encodes CDR1 SEHNR and CDR2 FQNEAQ (reference sequence). The CDR3 is made up of 15 amino acids. V lost 6 bases, J lost 2 bases, and 16 bases lay in between. The CDR3, as DNA: TGTGCCAGCAGTCCCAAGGGTGGGTTTCAAGAGACCCAGTACTTC. Translating gives CASSPKGGFQETQYF.

Judged by abundance, this clonotype is medium-sized. V is TRBV6-1 and J is TRBJ1-3, with 7 bases fitting TRBD1. Germline values: CDR1 MNHNS, CDR2 SASEGT. Germline trimming cut 6 bases from V and 0 bases from J; bases unmatched to any gene: 5. This CDR3 region has 15 residues. CDR3 nucleotide sequence: TGTGCCAGCAGGGGGACAGTGAACTCTGGAAACACCATATATTTT. Translating it yields CASRGTVNSGNTIYF.

This clonotype is deemed medium-sized (0.01 to 0.1%). The CDR3 nucleotides read TGTGCCACCAGTGAACGGGGACAGCAGCGAACGCAGTATTTT. It translates to CATSERGQQRTQYF. The gene calls are TRBV24-1 and TRBJ2-3; the match to TRBD1 covers 7 bases. V trimming: 4 bases; J trimming: 9 bases; junction bases outside the gene matches: 9. CDR1 and CDR2 (germline): KGHDR, SFDVKD. The CDR3 has 14 residues.

As to this clonotype: A much larger clone sits a single nucleotide away, making a read error possible. J is TRBJ1-1 and V is TRBV6-1; maybe TRBD1 (6 bases). The CDR3 runs to 15 residues. Germline loops: CDR1 MNHNS, CDR2 SASEGT. Trimming stripped 6 bases from V and 3 bases from J, with 17 bases between. The CDR3 loop is CASRTQGNRDTEAFF. CDR3 DNA sequence: TGTGCCAGCAGGACGCAAGGAAACAGGGACACTGAAGCTTTCTTT.

Only a few counts were recorded for this clonotype. The chain recombines TRBV12-3 or TRBV12-4 with TRBJ1-6; no definite D call. CDR3 size: 12 residues. Trimming left V 7 bases short and J 7 bases short, with 8 bases between. The CDR3 protein is CASTRGNSPLHF. DNA for the CDR3: TGTGCCAGCACACGGGGAAATTCACCCCTCCACTTT.

The chain is built from TRBV9 and TRBJ2-4; TRBD1 matches 8 bases. Germline CDR1 and CDR2: SGDLS and YYNGEE. CDR3 length: 14 residues. The V and J ends lost 4 bases and 7 bases, in that order; junction bases with no gene match: 7. Written as DNA, the CDR3 is TGTGCCAGCAGCCCCCGACAGGGGTGGAACATTCAGTACTTC. This gives the protein CASSPRQGWNIQYF.

By share of the sample, this clonotype is medium-sized (0.01 to 0.1%). The chain recombines TRBV9 with TRBJ1-6; TRBD1 matches at 7 bases. Germline assignment: CDR1 SGDLS and CDR2 YYNGEE. CDR3 length: 15 residues. V was pared by 4 bases and J by 7 bases, with 8 bases of the junction left unmatched. CDR3 in amino acids: CASSPTGLGNSPLHF. CDR3 sequence (DNA): TGTGCCAGCAGCCCGACAGGGTTAGGGAATTCACCCCTCCACTTT. Full variable domain (rest looked up from reference TRBV9 and TRBJ1-6): DSGVTQTPKHLITATGQRVTLRCSPRSGDLSVYWYQQSLDQGLQFLIQYYNGEERAKGNILERFSAQQFPDLHSELNLSSLELGDSALYFCASSPTGLGNSPLHFGNGTRLTVT.

In this sample, this clonotype is medium-sized (0.01 to 0.1%). The chain joins TRBV27 to TRBJ1-1, with 10 bases that match TRBD1. CDR1 MNHEY and CDR2 SMNVEV come from the germline V gene (reference sequence). J was trimmed by 7 bases and V by 2 bases; bases with no gene match: 4. CDR3 size: 14 residues. The CDR3 here is CASSLDRDRGEAFF. The CDR3 DNA sequence: TGTGCCAGCAGTTTAGACAGGGACAGGGGTGAAGCTTTCTTT.

The rearrangement links TRBV28 to TRBJ2-7; D is undetermined. Trimming took off 7 bases at V and 0 bases at J, with 16 bases between the two ends. The CDR3 is 15 amino acids. Germline V gene data show CDR1 as MDHEN and CDR2 as SYDVKM. The CDR3 region is CASTPLGLSSYEQYF. CDR3 in DNA: TGTGCCAGCACTCCATTGGGGTTAAGCTCCTACGAGCAGTACTTC. Drawing the rest from reference TRBV28 and TRBJ2-7, the complete variable domain is DVKVTQSSRYLVKRTGEKVFLECVQDMDHENMFWYRQDPGLGLRLIYFSYDVKMKEKGDIPEGYSVSREKKERFSLILESASTNQTSMYLCASTPLGLSSYEQYFGPGTRLTVT.

This clonotype was detected ten times or more. The chain recombines TRBV19 with TRBJ2-5; D ambiguous. Trimming removed 4 bases from V and 0 bases from J, with 15 bases in between. CDR3 length: 16 residues. CDR1 LNHDA and CDR2 SQIVND come from the germline V gene (reference sequence). Here the CDR3 DNA reads TGTGCCAGTAGTAAATTCGGCAGCGCGGACCAAGAGACCCAGTACTTC. Its translation is CASSKFGSADQETQYF.

This chain uses TRBV20-1 with TRBJ2-1, with D perhaps matching TRBD2 (5 bases). The CDR3 spans 13 residues. In germline, CDR1 is DFQATT, CDR2 SNEGSKA (reference sequence). V was trimmed by 2 bases and J by 6 bases, leaving 11 bases between them. This CDR3 reads CSARRPTSNEQFF. The CDR3 nucleotides are TGCAGTGCTAGACGGCCCACTAGCAATGAGCAGTTCTTC.

The table lists this clonotype with many counts. The chain couples TRBV6-2 or TRBV6-3 to TRBJ2-6; D is perhaps TRBD1 (6 bases). Germline V CDR1 and CDR2: MNHEY, SVGEGT. CDR3 length equals 19 residues. Trimming pared 0 bases from V and 4 bases from J, leaving 19 bases between. CDR3 bases: TGTGCCAGCAGTTACTCGCTGACAGGCCAAGGGACCGGGGCCAACGTCCTGACTTTC. Its protein product is CASSYSLTGQGTGANVLTF.

The chain is built from TRBV15 and TRBJ2-3, with TRBD1 as a possible D gene (6 bases). V was pared by 6 bases and J by 5 bases, with 6 bases between. Germline values: CDR1 LNHNV, CDR2 YYDKDF (reference sequence). The CDR3 runs 11 residues. The CDR3 loop reads CATRGGDTQYF. DNA of the CDR3: TGTGCCACCAGAGGGGGAGATACGCAGTATTTT. Complete variable domain (other parts from reference TRBV15 and TRBJ2-3): DAMVIQNPRYQVTQFGKPVTLSCSQTLNHNVMYWYQQKSSQAPKLLFHYYDKDFNNEADTPDNFQSRRPNTSFCFLDIRSPGLGDTAMYLCATRGGDTQYFGPGTRLTVL.

The chain links TRBV14 to TRBJ1-4; unclear D gene. Per germline, CDR1 SGHDN and CDR2 FVKESK. CDR3 length: 15 residues. Trimming left V 1 base short and J 5 bases short, with 11 bases between. The CDR3 region has the DNA TGTGCCAGCAGCCAAGTCCACAGAGGAAATGAAAAACTGTTTTTT. Protein product: CASSQVHRGNEKLFF.

This clonotype was counted only a few times. The J gene is TRBJ2-7, the V gene TRBV6-5; TRBD2 matches at 9 bases. V was pared by 2 bases and J by 1 base, with 6 bases of the junction left unmatched. CDR3 length: 16 amino acids. The germline V gene encodes CDR1 MNHEY and CDR2 SVGAGI. The CDR3: CASSYASGMGSYEQYF. CDR3 nucleotide sequence: TGTGCCAGCAGTTACGCTAGCGGGATGGGGTCCTACGAGCAGTACTTC.

The V and J genes are TRBV7-9 and TRBJ2-1; D is perhaps TRBD2 (6 bases). V shed 2 bases and J shed 5 bases, with 19 bases lying between them. The germline gives CDR1 SEHNR, CDR2 FQNEAQ (reference sequence). The length of the CDR3 is 17 residues. For the CDR3, the DNA is TGTGCCAGCAGCTTAAAAAAACTGGGGGTAGCGGACAATGAGCAGTTCTTC. Translated, it gives CASSLKKLGVADNEQFF.

V is TRBV5-1 and J is TRBJ2-5; TRBD2 aligns across 7 bases. CDR1 SGHRS and CDR2 YFSETQ come from the germline V gene. V lost 6 bases, J lost 5 bases, and 13 bases stayed unmatched. CDR3 size: 15 residues. CDR3 amino acids: CASTNTGRSGETQYF. The CDR3 nucleotides read TGCGCCAGCACGAATACCGGGAGGTCGGGTGAGACCCAGTACTTC.

The chain employs TRBV9 and TRBJ2-3; 12 bases are a match to TRBD2. The germline CDR1 and CDR2 sequences are SGDLS and YYNGEE. This CDR3 is 16 amino acids long. J lost 2 bases, V lost 3 bases, and 4 bases had no gene match. CDR3 in DNA: TGTGCCAGCAGCGAAGGGACTAGCGGGTTCACAGATACGCAGTATTTT. Translated, it gives CASSEGTSGFTDTQYF.

This clonotype is medium-sized. V and J are TRBV6-1 and TRBJ2-7, with D tentatively TRBD1 (6 bases). Germline V lookup: CDR1 MNHNS, CDR2 SASEGT. The CDR3 spans 17 residues. The V and J ends lost 7 bases and 2 bases respectively, with 24 bases between them. CDR3 loop: CASTHRTNRVLPYEQYF. The CDR3 bases are TGTGCCAGCACCCACAGGACCAACAGGGTCTTGCCCTACGAGCAGTACTTC.

This clonotype showed up just a few times. V usage is TRBV11-2 and J usage is TRBJ1-2; TRBD1 matches 9 bases. V gave up 8 bases and J gave up 8 bases; unmatched junction bases: 12. CDR3 size: 14 residues. CDR1 SGHAT and CDR2 FQNNGV come from the germline V gene. The CDR3 region is CASGPGQGPRGYTF. In DNA, the CDR3 is TGTGCCAGCGGACCGGGACAGGGCCCCAGGGGCTACACCTTC. The full variable domain, with the rest looked up from reference TRBV11-2 and TRBJ1-2, is EAGVAQSPRYKIIEKRQSVAFWCNPISGHATLYWYQQILGQGPKLLIQFQNNGVVDDSQLPKDRFSAERLKGVDSTLKIQPAKLEDSAVYLCASGPGQGPRGYTFGSGTRLTVV.

The chain carries TRBV25-1 and TRBJ1-2, with D uncertain. V shed 2 bases and J shed 8 bases, with 21 bases lying between them. The CDR3 length is 16 residues. CDR1 is MGHDK, CDR2 SYGVNS, per germline. The CDR3 here is CASSEGPGGPAEGYTF. CDR3 DNA sequence: TGTGCCAGCAGTGAAGGACCGGGCGGACCGGCCGAAGGCTACACCTTC.

The rearrangement uses TRBV25-1 and TRBJ1-5; D call uncertain. Germline CDR1 and CDR2: MGHDK and SYGVNS. The CDR3 is made up of 14 amino acids. V was trimmed by 3 bases and J by 0 bases, leaving 6 bases between them. The CDR3 sequence: CASSDLYSNQPQHF. For the CDR3, the DNA is TGTGCCAGCAGTGATCTATATAGCAATCAGCCCCAGCATTTT. Looking up the rest from reference TRBV25-1 and TRBJ1-5 gives the full variable domain: EADIYQTPRYLVIGTGKKITLECSQTMGHDKMYWYQQDPGMELHLIHYSYGVNSTEKGDLSSESTVSRIRTEHFPLTLESARPSHTSQYLCASSDLYSNQPQHFGDGTRLSIL.

V usage is TRBV7-2 and J usage is TRBJ2-6; D gene uncertain. This CDR3 has 14 residues. Per the germline V gene, CDR1 is SGHTA and CDR2 is FQGNSA. Between the trimmed V and J ends, which lost 2 bases and 5 bases, there was a span of 7 bases. In DNA form, the CDR3 reads TGTGCCAGCAGCTTAATGGCCAGGGCCAACGTCCTGACTTTC. As protein: CASSLMARANVLTF.

As to this clonotype: A read error is possible here, since a much larger clone lies one base away. The chain carries TRBV6-5 and TRBJ2-6; tentatively, D is TRBD1 (6 bases). CDR3 length equals 17 residues. The germline V gene has CDR1 MNHEY and CDR2 SVGAGI. The CDR3 region is CASTPGHGSSGTNVLTF. The DNA for the CDR3 is TGTGCCAGCACCCCGGGACATGGTTCGTCTGGGACCAACGTCCTGACTTTC.

This clonotype has at least ten counts. V is TRBV20-1 and J is TRBJ1-2, with D unclear. The CDR3 has 13 residues. Germline V gene sequence: CDR1 DFQATT, CDR2 SNEGSKA (reference sequence). V lost 1 base and J lost 5, with 11 bases in between. For the CDR3, the DNA is TGCAGTGCTAGAGCGGGGTGGGTTTATGGCTACACCTTC. Translating gives CSARAGWVYGYTF.

V gene TRBV19 combines with J gene TRBJ2-5; D not certain. Germline assignment: CDR1 LNHDA and CDR2 SQIVND (reference sequence). V was cut by 3 bases and J by 5 bases, with 7 bases left in between. CDR3 length: 12 residues. The CDR3 nucleotides read TGTGCCAGTAGTATCGGACGGGAGACCCAGTACTTC. It is translated as CASSIGRETQYF.

This clonotype was counted only a few times. This rearrangement joins TRBV3-1 to TRBJ1-3; 8 bases align to TRBD1. V was clipped by 3 bases and J by 5 bases; unmatched bases: 3. The CDR3 consists of 14 residues. The germline V gene encodes CDR1 LGHDT and CDR2 YNNKEL (reference sequence). CDR3 bases: TGTGCCAGCAGCCACAGGGGGCCACGAAACACCATATATTTT. This encodes CASSHRGPRNTIYF.

This clonotype is medium-sized (0.01 to 0.1%). The rearrangement links TRBV27 to TRBJ1-4; 8 nucleotides agree with TRBD1. CDR3 length: 14 amino acids. The V and J ends lost 3 bases and 4 bases, in that order; junction bases with no gene match: 1. CDR1 is MNHEY and CDR2 is SMNVEV in the germline V gene (reference sequence). DNA for the CDR3: TGTGCCAGCAGTTTCGGACAGGGTAATGAAAAACTGTTTTTT. It yields the protein CASSFGQGNEKLFF.

This clonotype has just a few counts. The chain uses TRBV12-3 or TRBV12-4 and TRBJ1-5; maybe TRBD1 (5 bases). The CDR3 runs to 14 residues. V was clipped by 4 bases and J by 4 bases, with 11 bases between them. CDR3 residues: CASSSVGRNQPQHF. The CDR3 bases are TGTGCCAGCAGTTCTGTGGGGCGTAATCAGCCCCAGCATTTT.

The J gene is TRBJ2-7, the V gene TRBV29-1; D is perhaps TRBD1 (5 bases). Deletions cut 0 bases from V and 2 bases from J, with 14 bases between. The CDR3 is 15 amino acids. From germline, CDR1 is SQVTM and CDR2 ANQGSEA. DNA of the CDR3: TGCAGCGTTGAAGAGGAAAGGGGATCCCCCTACGAGCAGTACTTC. Protein: CSVEEERGSPYEQYF.